The sequence of this TCR beta chain was determined in a study of blood T cell repertoires in COVID-19. Background on the study: PBMCs, B-cell-depleted T cells, or T cells were the source of the cDNA or gDNA that made up the material.

Only a few counts were recorded for this clone. Source study methods: From reference gene primer amplification, estimates of nucleated cell counts were derived. Profiled with immunoSEQ multiplex PCR; TCRdb holds only in-frame clones, not every one. V, J and clone size are those of that table, while D and trimming were read from the DNA. Of approximately 97,000 clones listed, roughly 84% are singletons. Trimming removed 5 bases from V and 5 bases from J, with 13 bases in between. The germline CDR1 and CDR2 sequences are SGHNT and YENEEA. This CDR3 region has 14 residues. The gene calls are TRBV11-3 and TRBJ2-1; D is possibly TRBD2 (6 bases). This sequence was found in a human donor in a cohort sampled during active COVID-19. The sequenced sample was peripheral blood. The CDR3 is CASSPGGTNNEQFF. CDR3 coding DNA: TGTGCCAGCAGCCCCGGGGGTACGAACAATGAGCAGTTCTTC.